Presented here are 2 T cell receptor beta chains from one specimen sequenced in a study of OX40 agonist ivuxolimab in advanced cancers. TCRdb's table, derived via immunoSEQ multiplex PCR, lists solely in-frame clones and lacks some. The sample records more than 100,000 clones, just over 90% being singletons. This sample comprised CD4+ or CD8+ T cells sorted from blood, obtained in a trial of the OX40 agonist ivuxolimab. The receptors were gathered from an adult with an advanced solid tumor such as melanoma, head and neck, liver or kidney cancer.

The chain couples TRBV10-3 to TRBJ2-1, with 12 bases matching TRBD2. The J segment lost 3 bases and the V segment lost 6 bases, leaving 6 bases of the junction unmatched. Looked up from germline, CDR1 is ENHRY and CDR2 is SYGVKD. This CDR3 has 16 residues. The CDR3 sequence is CAIRGVTSGSYNEQFF. CDR3 in DNA: TGTGCCATCAGGGGGGTGACTAGCGGGAGCTACAATGAGCAGTTCTTC.

The chain joins TRBV6-4 to TRBJ1-2; unclear D gene. Trimming shortened V by 2 bases and J by 5 bases, and 6 bases separated the two germline ends. Germline CDR1 reads MRHNA; CDR2 reads SNTAGT. The CDR3 is 12 amino acids. CDR3 DNA: TGTGCCAGCAGTGACAGGGTTTATGGCTACACCTTC. Amino acids: CASSDRVYGYTF.